The 3 T cell receptor beta chains given below trace back to one sample, sequenced in a study of cytomegalovirus exposure and HLA in healthy donors. Amplification used 60 Vbeta primers and 13 Jbeta primers. The data were produced by immunoSEQ multiplex PCR, yet TCRdb's version contains in-frame clones alone and is incomplete. The sample lists 130,000 or so clones, 78% occurring once. Sequenced input: PBMCs. These receptors all stem from a woman aged 40-49 years in good health and CMV-seronegative.

The rearrangement uses TRBV9 and TRBJ1-3; no reliable D call. The CDR3 contains 15 residues. CDR1 is SGDLS, CDR2 YYNGEE, per germline. Trimming took 4 bases from V and 0 from J, leaving 11 bases between them. The CDR3 here is CASSSTEISGNTIYF. The CDR3 nucleotides are TGTGCCAGCAGCTCAACTGAGATCTCTGGAAACACCATATATTTT.

This rearrangement joins TRBV6-1 to TRBJ2-3, with 9 nucleotides matching TRBD2. CDR3 length equals 14 residues. Germline trimming cut 3 bases from V and 5 bases from J; bases unmatched to any gene: 3. Germline V lookup: CDR1 MNHNS, CDR2 SASEGT. CDR3 in DNA: TGTGCCAGCAGTGAGAGCGGGAGGAAAGATACGCAGTATTTT. Translated, it gives CASSESGRKDTQYF.

This clone was seen more than once but under ten times. The chain couples TRBV28 to TRBJ1-6; D is perhaps TRBD1 (6 bases). CDR3 length: 15 residues. Trimming pared 5 bases from V and 11 bases from J, leaving 19 bases between. Germline V lookup: CDR1 MDHEN, CDR2 SYDVKM. The CDR3 here is CASSRLGGGGTPLHF. CDR3 bases: TGTGCCAGCAGTAGGTTGGGAGGGGGGGGAACACCCCTCCACTTT.